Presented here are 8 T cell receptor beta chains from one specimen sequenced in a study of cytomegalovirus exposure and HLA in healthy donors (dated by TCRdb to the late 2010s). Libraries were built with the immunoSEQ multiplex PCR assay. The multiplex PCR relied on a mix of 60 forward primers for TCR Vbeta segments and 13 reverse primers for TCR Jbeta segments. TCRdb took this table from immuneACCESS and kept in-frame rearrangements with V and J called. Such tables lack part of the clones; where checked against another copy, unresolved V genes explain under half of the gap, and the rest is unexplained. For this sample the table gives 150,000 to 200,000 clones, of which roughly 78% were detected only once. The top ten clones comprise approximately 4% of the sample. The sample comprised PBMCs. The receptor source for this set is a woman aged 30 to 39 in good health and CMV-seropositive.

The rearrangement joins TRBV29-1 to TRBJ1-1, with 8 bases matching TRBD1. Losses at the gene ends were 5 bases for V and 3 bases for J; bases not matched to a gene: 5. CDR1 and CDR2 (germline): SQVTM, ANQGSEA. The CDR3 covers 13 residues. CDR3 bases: TGCAGCGTTCAACAGGGGGAGGACACTGAAGCTTTCTTT. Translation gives CSVQQGEDTEAFF.

CDR3 residues: CASSFSTTDGYTF. The CDR3 DNA is TGTGCCAGCAGCTTTAGCACGACGGATGGCTACACCTTC. The chain has TRBV11-2 and TRBJ1-2, with D uncertain. The V end lost 3 bases, the J end lost 6 bases, and 11 bases lay between the germline ends. Per the germline V gene, CDR1 is SGHAT and CDR2 is FQNNGV. CDR3 length equals 13 residues.

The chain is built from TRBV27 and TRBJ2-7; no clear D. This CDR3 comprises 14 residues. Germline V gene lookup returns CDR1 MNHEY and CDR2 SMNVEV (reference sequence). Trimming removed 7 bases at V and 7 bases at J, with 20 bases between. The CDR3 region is CASNNSERVFEQYF. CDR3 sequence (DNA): TGTGCCAGCAACAACTCGGAGAGAGTCTTTGAGCAGTACTTC.

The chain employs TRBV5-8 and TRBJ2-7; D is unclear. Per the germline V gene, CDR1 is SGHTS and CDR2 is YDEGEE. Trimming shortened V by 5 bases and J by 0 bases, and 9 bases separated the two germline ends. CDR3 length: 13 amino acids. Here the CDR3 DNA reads TGTGCCAGCAGGCCCCTAGGCTCCTACGAGCAGTACTTC. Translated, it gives CASRPLGSYEQYF.

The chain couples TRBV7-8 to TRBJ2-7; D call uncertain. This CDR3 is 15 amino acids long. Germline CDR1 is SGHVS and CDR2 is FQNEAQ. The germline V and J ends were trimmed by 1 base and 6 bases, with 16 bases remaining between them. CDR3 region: CASSLGAQHPLEQYF. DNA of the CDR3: TGTGCCAGCAGCTTAGGGGCACAGCATCCCCTCGAGCAGTACTTC.

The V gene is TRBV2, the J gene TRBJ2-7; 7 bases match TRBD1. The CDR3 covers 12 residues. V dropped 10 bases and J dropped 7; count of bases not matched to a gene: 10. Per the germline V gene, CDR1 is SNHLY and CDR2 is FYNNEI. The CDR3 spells CATRQGPREQYF. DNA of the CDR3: TGTGCCACCCGACAGGGCCCCAGAGAGCAGTACTTC.

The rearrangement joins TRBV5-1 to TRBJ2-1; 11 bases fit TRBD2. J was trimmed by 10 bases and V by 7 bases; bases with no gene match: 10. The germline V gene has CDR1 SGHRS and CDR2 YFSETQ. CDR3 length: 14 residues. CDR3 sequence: CASYTGLAGIEQFF. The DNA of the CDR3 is TGCGCCAGCTACACAGGACTAGCGGGCATCGAGCAGTTCTTC.

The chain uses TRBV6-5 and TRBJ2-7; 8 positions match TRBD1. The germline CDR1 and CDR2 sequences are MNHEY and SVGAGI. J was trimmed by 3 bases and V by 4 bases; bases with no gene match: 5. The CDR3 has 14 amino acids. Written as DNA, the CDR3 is TGTGCCAGCAGTTCGACAGGGGATCTCTACGAGCAGTACTTC. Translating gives CASSSTGDLYEQYF.